A selection of T cell receptor beta chains follows, all from one sample in a study of blood T cell repertoires in COVID-19. Sequencing was performed with immunoSEQ multiplex PCR; in TCRdb, only in-frame clones are kept and a portion is missing. The sample has around 230,000 clones, about 87% seen once. Sequencing was carried out using PBMCs or T cells enriched from blood (not recorded which). The source of these receptors is a young woman who had recovered from COVID-19. Each CDR3 is given with its conserved first and last residue. The D gene is left open where the match is weak. Rows may omit the clone size; those that give it use once, few, many or a size class.

D	size	V	J	DNA	CDR3
NA	once	TRBV4-2	TRBJ1-1	TGTGCCAGCAGCCAAGCTCTTCAGGTAACTGAAGCTTTCTTT	CASSQALQVTEAFF
NA	NA	TRBV6-5	TRBJ2-7	TGTGCCAGCAGCTATGAATCCGAGCAGTACTTC	CASSYESEQYF
NA	NA	TRBV9	TRBJ2-2	TGTGCCAGCAGCGCCCACAGAGCAATAAACACCGGGGAGCTGTTTTTT	CASSAHRAINTGELFF
NA	NA	TRBV7-2	TRBJ1-2	TGTGCCAGCAGTTTACCGGACGGCGGACTCTATGGCTACACCTTC	CASSLPDGGLYGYTF
NA	NA	TRBV7-3	TRBJ1-3	TGTGCCAGCAGCTCCCCGGGCTCTGGAAACACCATATATTTT	CASSSPGSGNTIYF
NA	NA	TRBV19	TRBJ2-5	TGTGCCAGTAGTACTAATTCCAGGGGGGCCGGAAAGACCCAGTACTTC	CASSTNSRGAGKTQYF
NA	NA	TRBV6-6	TRBJ1-2	TGTGCCAGCAGTTGGTTGGGACATCCTTCTGACGGCTACACCTTC	CASSWLGHPSDGYTF
TRBD2	NA	TRBV3-1/TRBV3-2	TRBJ2-1	TGTGCCAGCAGCCAATGGACTAGCGGGTACTACAATGAGCAGTTCTTC	CASSQWTSGYYNEQFF
NA	NA	TRBV5-1	TRBJ1-2	TGCGCCAGCAGCTTTGGTCAGGACTATGGCTACACCTTC	CASSFGQDYGYTF
NA	NA	TRBV27	TRBJ1-3	TGTGCCAGCAGACCCCTGAGCTCTGGAAACACCATATATTTT	CASRPLSSGNTIYF